The 10 T cell receptor beta chains given below trace back to one sample, sequenced in a study of blood T cell repertoires in COVID-19. Only in-frame clones appear in the TCRdb table, and some are missing; sequencing was by immunoSEQ multiplex PCR. The profile shows around 400,000 clones, 88% of them singletons. Source material: PBMCs or T cells enriched from blood (not recorded which). Every receptor here comes from a young woman who had been exposed to COVID-19.

This sequence joins TRBV23-1 and TRBJ1-2; 8 bases match TRBD1. TRBV23-1 is filed as an ORF, its function uncertain. This CDR3 comprises 15 residues. The ends lost 2 bases at V and 7 bases at J; junction bases unmatched: 9. CDR3 sequence reads: CASSQPGQADSGYTF. Here the CDR3 DNA reads TGCGCCAGCAGTCAACCGGGACAGGCAGACTCTGGCTACACCTTC.

The V gene is TRBV29-1, the J gene TRBJ1-3; TRBD1 matches 7 bases. V lost 6 bases and J lost 7; bases outside the gene matches: 3. CDR1 and CDR2 (germline): SQVTM, ANQGSEA. This CDR3 is 11 amino acids long. The CDR3 spells CSVGQVNTIYF. The CDR3 coding sequence is TGCAGCGTCGGACAGGTGAACACCATATATTTT. The whole variable domain, remainder taken from reference TRBV29-1 and TRBJ1-3, is SAVISQKPSRDICQRGTSLTIQCQVDSQVTMMFWYRQQPGQSLTLIATANQGSEATYESGFVIDKFPISRPNLTFSTLTVSNMSPEDSSIYLCSVGQVNTIYFGEGSWLTVV.

The chain employs TRBV6-4 and TRBJ1-2; D is perhaps TRBD1 (5 bases). The V gene's germline CDR1 is MRHNA and CDR2 SNTAGT. This CDR3 has 15 residues. V lost 3 bases and J lost 3, with 14 bases in between. DNA for the CDR3: TGTGCCAGCAGTGATCCCCTTGGAGGGGACTATGGCTACACCTTC. This encodes CASSDPLGGDYGYTF.

This clone came up once. The rearrangement uses TRBV5-1 and TRBJ2-1, with D uncertain. The V gene lost 7 bases and the J gene lost 5 bases, with 16 bases spanning the gap. The CDR3 contains 14 residues. The germline CDR1 and CDR2 sequences are SGHRS and YFSETQ. The CDR3 DNA sequence: TGCGCCAGCGTGGCGGCGTCGACGAACAATGAGCAGTTCTTC. Its translation: CASVAASTNNEQFF.

V and J are TRBV3-1 (or the pseudogene TRBV3-2) and TRBJ2-7; D is uncertain. The CDR3 spans 14 residues. The germline gives CDR1 LGHDT, CDR2 YNNKEL (reference sequence). V was shortened by 2 bases and J by 2 bases, with 10 bases between the two germline ends. The CDR3 loop reads CASSQLSVTYEQYF. The CDR3 bases are TGTGCCAGCAGCCAATTGTCAGTAACCTACGAGCAGTACTTC.

The V and J genes are TRBV6-5 and TRBJ1-2; 8 nucleotides align to TRBD1. With 7 bases clipped from V and 2 bases from J, the junction kept 9 bases outside the gene matches. The germline gives CDR1 MNHEY, CDR2 SVGAGI. The CDR3 is 15 residues long. The chain's CDR3 is CASNDPGGGNYGYTF. CDR3 bases: TGTGCCAGCAACGACCCAGGGGGCGGGAACTATGGCTACACCTTC.

Remarks on this clone: Other DNA sequences in this specimen translate into the identical CDR3. The V and J genes are TRBV18 and TRBJ2-7; 7 nucleotides match TRBD2. Trimming removed 0 bases from V and 6 bases from J; junction bases left unmatched: 2. This CDR3 contains 13 residues. Germline V gene data show CDR1 as KGHSH and CDR2 as LQKENI. This chain's CDR3 is CASSPPAGVEQYF. The CDR3 bases are TGTGCCAGCTCACCACCGGCGGGGGTCGAGCAGTACTTC. Filled out from reference TRBV18 and TRBJ2-7, the complete variable domain reads NAGVMQNPRHLVRRRGQEARLRCSPMKGHSHVYWYRQLPEEGLKFMVYLQKENIIDESGMPKERFSAEFPKEGPSILRIQQVVRGDSAAYFCASSPPAGVEQYFGPGTRLTVT.

This clone showed up just a few times. This chain links TRBV2 with TRBJ1-1; weak D call: TRBD1 (5 bases). V lost 5 bases and J lost 6, with 10 bases in between. The germline gives CDR1 SNHLY, CDR2 FYNNEI. This CDR3 spans 12 amino acids. The CDR3 coding sequence is TGTGCCAGCAGTTATAGGGGTCCTGAAGCTTTCTTT. This encodes CASSYRGPEAFF.

The J gene is TRBJ2-4, the V gene TRBV7-8, with 9 nucleotides matching TRBD1. This CDR3 spans 13 amino acids. In germline, CDR1 is SGHVS, CDR2 FQNEAQ. Germline trimming cut 5 bases from V and 8 bases from J; bases unmatched to any gene: 4. Written as DNA, the CDR3 is TGTGCCAGCAGCAGGGACAGGGCTGACATTCAGTACTTC. This translates into CASSRDRADIQYF.

The V gene is TRBV4-3, the J gene TRBJ2-7, with TRBD2 matching 8 bases. Germline V gives CDR1 LGHNA, CDR2 YSLEER. The CDR3 runs 16 residues. With 1 base clipped from V and 2 bases from J, the junction kept 7 bases outside the gene matches. The CDR3 sequence is CASSQGKSGGPYEQYF. The CDR3 coding sequence is TGCGCCAGCAGCCAAGGGAAGTCGGGGGGGCCCTACGAGCAGTACTTC.